The rows below give T cell receptor beta chains drawn from one sample of a study of T cells in localized non-small cell lung cancer. Clones were sequenced by immunoSEQ multiplex PCR, and TCRdb holds only the in-frame ones, with some missing. The sample shows under 25,000 clones, less than 90% of them seen only once. This specimen was PBMCs, taken before any cancer treatment. All receptors come from a man aged 35-69 years with stage II squamous cell lung carcinoma. The conserved cysteine and the conserved F or W are not part of the CDR3 here. Fields, in order: V gene, CDR3 protein.

TRBV16 ASSPLGTHPQH
TRBV2 ASSGQGGEQPQH
TRBV5-4 ASSLEDRGDTQY
TRBV10-3 AISESTGGPNEQY
TRBV7-2 ASSFRDFPAYEQF
TRBV5-1 ASSLGGPGELF
TRBV7-9 ASSQTVRADTQY
TRBV4-3 ASSQAWRGGQETQY
TRBV6-1 ASSSVDTQY
TRBV10-3 AISGGTVDTQY
TRBV4-1 ASSQEEWSSYNEQF
TRBV7-9 ASSPTSGANYNEQF
TRBV4-1 ASSQLGQDNQPQH
TRBV27 ASSPPGRAYEQY
TRBV19 ATTRGWEAGELF
TRBV19 ASSRGTGSYEQY